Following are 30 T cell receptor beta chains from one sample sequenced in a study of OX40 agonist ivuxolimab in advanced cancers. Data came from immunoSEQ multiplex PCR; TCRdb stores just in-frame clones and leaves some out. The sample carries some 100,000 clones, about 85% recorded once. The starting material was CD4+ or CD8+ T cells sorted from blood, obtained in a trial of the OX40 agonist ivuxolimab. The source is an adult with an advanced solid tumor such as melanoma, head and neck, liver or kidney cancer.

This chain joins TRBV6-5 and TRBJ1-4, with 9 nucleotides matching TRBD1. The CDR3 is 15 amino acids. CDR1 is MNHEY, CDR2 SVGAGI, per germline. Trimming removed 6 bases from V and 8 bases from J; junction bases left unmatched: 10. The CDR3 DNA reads TGTGCCAGCAGAGATTTTCCGGGACAGGGAGAAAAACTGTTTTTT. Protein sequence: CASRDFPGQGEKLFF.

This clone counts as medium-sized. CDR3 region: CASSLGSDNTEAFF. In DNA form, the CDR3 reads TGCGCCAGCAGCTTGGGGTCAGACAACACTGAAGCTTTCTTT. The chain combines TRBV5-1 with TRBJ1-1; D gene ambiguous. Germline V gives CDR1 SGHRS, CDR2 YFSETQ. The CDR3 has 14 residues. Between the trimmed V and J ends, which lost 0 bases and 2 bases, there was a span of 8 bases.

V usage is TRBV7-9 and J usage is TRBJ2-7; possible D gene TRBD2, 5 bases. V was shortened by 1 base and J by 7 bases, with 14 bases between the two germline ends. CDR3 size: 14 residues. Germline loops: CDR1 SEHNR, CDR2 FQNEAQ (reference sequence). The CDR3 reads CASSLDSNRGEQYF. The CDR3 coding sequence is TGTGCCAGCAGCTTAGACAGTAACCGGGGAGAGCAGTACTTC.

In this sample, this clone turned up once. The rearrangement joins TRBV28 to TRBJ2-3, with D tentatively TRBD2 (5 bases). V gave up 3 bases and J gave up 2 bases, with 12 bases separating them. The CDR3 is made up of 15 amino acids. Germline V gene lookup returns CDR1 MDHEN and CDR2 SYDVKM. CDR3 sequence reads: CASSFGGLSTDTQYF. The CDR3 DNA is TGTGCCAGCAGTTTTGGCGGACTCTCCACAGATACGCAGTATTTT. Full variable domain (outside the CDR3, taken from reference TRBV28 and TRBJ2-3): DVKVTQSSRYLVKRTGEKVFLECVQDMDHENMFWYRQDPGLGLRLIYFSYDVKMKEKGDIPEGYSVSREKKERFSLILESASTNQTSMYLCASSFGGLSTDTQYFGPGTRLTVL.

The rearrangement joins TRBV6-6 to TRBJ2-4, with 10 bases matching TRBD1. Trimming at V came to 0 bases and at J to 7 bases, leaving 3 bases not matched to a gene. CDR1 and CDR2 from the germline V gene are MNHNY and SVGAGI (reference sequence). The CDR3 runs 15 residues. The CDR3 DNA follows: TGTGCCAGCAGTTACTCGGGGACAGGGGCGAACATTCAGTACTTC. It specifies CASSYSGTGANIQYF.

For the CDR3, the DNA is TGTGCCAGTACGCCGCGGGGCCTAGCGCTAGCCAAAAACATTCAGTACTTC. Amino acid sequence: CASTPRGLALAKNIQYF. The V gene is TRBV19, the J gene TRBJ2-4, with D tentatively TRBD2 (6 bases). The CDR3 is made up of 17 amino acids. Germline V lookup: CDR1 LNHDA, CDR2 SQIVND (reference sequence). V was cut by 7 bases and J by 0 bases, with 19 bases left in between.

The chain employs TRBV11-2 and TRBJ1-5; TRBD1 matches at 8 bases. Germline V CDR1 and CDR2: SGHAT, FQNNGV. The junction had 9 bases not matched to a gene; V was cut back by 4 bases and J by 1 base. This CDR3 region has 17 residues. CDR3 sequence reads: CASSSKPWDRSNQPQHF. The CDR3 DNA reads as TGTGCCAGCAGCTCGAAACCCTGGGACAGGAGCAATCAGCCCCAGCATTTT.

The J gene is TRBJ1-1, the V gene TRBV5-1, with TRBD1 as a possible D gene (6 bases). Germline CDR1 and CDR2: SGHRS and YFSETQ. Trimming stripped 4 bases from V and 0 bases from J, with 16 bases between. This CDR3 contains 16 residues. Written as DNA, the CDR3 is TGCGCCAGCAGCCCTGGAACAGGGTCCATGAACACTGAAGCTTTCTTT. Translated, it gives CASSPGTGSMNTEAFF.

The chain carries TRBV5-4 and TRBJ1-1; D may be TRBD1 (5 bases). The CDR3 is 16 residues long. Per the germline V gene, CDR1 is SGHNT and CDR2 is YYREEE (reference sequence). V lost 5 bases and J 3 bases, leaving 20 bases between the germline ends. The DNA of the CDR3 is TGTGCCAGCAGTTACGAGCGAGGGGCCCGGGACACTGAAGCTTTCTTT. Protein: CASSYERGARDTEAFF. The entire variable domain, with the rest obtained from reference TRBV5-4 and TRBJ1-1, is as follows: ETGVTQSPTHLIKTRGQQVTLRCSSQSGHNTVSWYQQALGQGPQFIFQYYREEENGRGNFPPRFSGLQFPNYSSELNVNALELDDSALYLCASSYERGARDTEAFFGQGTRLTVV.

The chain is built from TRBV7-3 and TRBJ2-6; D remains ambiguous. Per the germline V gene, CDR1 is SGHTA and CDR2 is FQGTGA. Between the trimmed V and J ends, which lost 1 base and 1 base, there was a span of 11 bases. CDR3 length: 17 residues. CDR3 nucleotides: TGTGCCAGCAGCTTAAGAGGTCCGGCATCTGGGGCCAACGTCCTGACTTTC. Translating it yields CASSLRGPASGANVLTF.

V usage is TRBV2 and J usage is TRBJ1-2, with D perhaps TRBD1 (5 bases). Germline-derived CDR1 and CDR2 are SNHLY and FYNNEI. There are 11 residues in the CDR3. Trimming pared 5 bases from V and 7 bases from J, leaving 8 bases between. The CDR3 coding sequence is TGTGCCAGCAGTAGCGGGGCTGGCTACACCTTC. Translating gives CASSSGAGYTF.

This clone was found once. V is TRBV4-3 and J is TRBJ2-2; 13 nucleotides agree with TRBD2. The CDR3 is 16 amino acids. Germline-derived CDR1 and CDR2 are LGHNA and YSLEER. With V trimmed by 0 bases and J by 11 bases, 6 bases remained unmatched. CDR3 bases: TGCGCCAGCAGCCAAGATCTAACTAGCGGGGGGGAAGAGCTGTTTTTT. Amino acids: CASSQDLTSGGEELFF.

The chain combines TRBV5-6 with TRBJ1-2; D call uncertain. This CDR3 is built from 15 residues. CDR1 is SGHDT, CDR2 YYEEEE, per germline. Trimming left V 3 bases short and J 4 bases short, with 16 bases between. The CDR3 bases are TGTGCCAGCAGCTACACCCACACGGGAGGCTATGGCTACACCTTC. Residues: CASSYTHTGGYGYTF.

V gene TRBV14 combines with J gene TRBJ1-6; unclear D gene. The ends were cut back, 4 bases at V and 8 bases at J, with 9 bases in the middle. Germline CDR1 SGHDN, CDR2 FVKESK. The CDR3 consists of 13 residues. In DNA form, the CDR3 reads TGTGCCAGCAGCCCTCAATGGTATTCACCCCTCCACTTT. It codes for CASSPQWYSPLHF. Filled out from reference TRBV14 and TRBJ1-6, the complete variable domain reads EAGVTQFPSHSVIEKGQTVTLRCDPISGHDNLYWYRRVMGKEIKFLLHFVKESKQDESGMPNNRFLAERTGGTYSTLKVQPAELEDSGVYFCASSPQWYSPLHFGNGTRLTVT.

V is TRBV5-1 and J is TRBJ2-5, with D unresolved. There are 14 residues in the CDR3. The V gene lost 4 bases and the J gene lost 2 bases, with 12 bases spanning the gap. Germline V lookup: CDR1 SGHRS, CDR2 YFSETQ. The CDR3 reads CASSPGSRQETQYF. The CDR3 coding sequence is TGCGCCAGCAGCCCGGGCAGCCGTCAAGAGACCCAGTACTTC.

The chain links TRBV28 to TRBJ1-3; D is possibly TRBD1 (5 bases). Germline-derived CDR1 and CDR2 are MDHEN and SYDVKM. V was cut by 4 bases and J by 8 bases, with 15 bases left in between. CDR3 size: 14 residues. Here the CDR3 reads CASSSPQGVYTIYF. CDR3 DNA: TGTGCCAGCAGTTCTCCCCAGGGAGTTTACACCATATATTTT.

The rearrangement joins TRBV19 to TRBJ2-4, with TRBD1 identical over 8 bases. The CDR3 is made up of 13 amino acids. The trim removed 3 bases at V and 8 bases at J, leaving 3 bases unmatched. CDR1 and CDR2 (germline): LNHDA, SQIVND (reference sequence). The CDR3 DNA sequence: TGTGCCAGTAGTATGACAGGGGCAGACATTCAGTACTTC. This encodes CASSMTGADIQYF.

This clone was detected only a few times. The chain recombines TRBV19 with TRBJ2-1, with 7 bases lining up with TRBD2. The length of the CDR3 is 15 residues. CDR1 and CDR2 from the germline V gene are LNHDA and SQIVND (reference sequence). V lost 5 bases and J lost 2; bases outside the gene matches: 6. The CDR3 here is CASSPTSGAYNEQFF. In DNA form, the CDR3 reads TGTGCCAGTAGTCCCACCAGCGGGGCCTACAATGAGCAGTTCTTC.

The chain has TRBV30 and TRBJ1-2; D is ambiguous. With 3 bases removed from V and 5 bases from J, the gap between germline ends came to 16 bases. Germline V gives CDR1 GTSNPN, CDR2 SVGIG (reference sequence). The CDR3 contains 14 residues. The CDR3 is CAWRPTGKGYGYTF. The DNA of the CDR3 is TGTGCCTGGAGGCCAACCGGCAAAGGGTATGGCTACACCTTC. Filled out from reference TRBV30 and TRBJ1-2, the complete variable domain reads SQTIHQWPATLVQPVGSPLSLECTVEGTSNPNLYWYRQAAGRGLQLLFYSVGIGQISSEVPQNLSASRPQDRQFILSSKKLLLSDSGFYLCAWRPTGKGYGYTFGSGTRLTVV.

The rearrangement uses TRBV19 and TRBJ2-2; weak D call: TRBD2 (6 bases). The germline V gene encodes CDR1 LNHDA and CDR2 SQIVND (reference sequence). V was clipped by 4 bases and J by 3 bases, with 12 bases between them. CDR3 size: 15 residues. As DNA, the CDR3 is TGTGCCAGTAGTACTCCCGGGAGATACACCGGGGAGCTGTTTTTT. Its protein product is CASSTPGRYTGELFF.

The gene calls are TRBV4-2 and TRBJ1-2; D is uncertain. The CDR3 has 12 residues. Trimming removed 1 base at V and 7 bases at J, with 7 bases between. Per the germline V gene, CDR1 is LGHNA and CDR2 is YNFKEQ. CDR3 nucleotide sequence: TGTGCCAGCAGCCAAGCGAGGGTTGGCTACACCTTC. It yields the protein CASSQARVGYTF.

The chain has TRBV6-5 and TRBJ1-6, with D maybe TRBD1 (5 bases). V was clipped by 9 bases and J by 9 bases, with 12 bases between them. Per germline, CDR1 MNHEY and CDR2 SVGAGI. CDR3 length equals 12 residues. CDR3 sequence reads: CASNGGSSPLHF. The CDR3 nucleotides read TGTGCCAGTAACGGGGGGAGTTCACCCCTCCACTTT.

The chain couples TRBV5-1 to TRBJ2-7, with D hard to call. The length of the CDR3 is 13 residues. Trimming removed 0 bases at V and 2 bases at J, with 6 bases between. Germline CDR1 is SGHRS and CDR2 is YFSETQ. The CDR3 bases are TGCGCCAGCAGCTTGGACGGAACCTACGAGCAGTACTTC. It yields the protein CASSLDGTYEQYF.

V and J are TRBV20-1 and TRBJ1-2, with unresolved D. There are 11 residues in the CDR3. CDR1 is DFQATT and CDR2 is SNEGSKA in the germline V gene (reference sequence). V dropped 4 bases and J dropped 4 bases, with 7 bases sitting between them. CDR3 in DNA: TGCAGTGCTACCCAGACCTATGGCTACACCTTC. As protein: CSATQTYGYTF.

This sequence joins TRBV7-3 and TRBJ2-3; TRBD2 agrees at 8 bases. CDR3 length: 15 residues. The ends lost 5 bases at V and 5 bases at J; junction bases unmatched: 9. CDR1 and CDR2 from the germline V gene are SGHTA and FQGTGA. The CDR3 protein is CASSVSGGAGDTQYF. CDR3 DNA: TGTGCCAGCAGCGTTTCCGGGGGGGCCGGAGATACGCAGTATTTT. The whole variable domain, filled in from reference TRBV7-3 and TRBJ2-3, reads GAGVSQTPSNKVTEKGKYVELRCDPISGHTALYWYRQSLGQGPEFLIYFQGTGAADDSGLPNDRFFAVRPEGSVSTLKIQRTERGDSAVYLCASSVSGGAGDTQYFGPGTRLTVL.

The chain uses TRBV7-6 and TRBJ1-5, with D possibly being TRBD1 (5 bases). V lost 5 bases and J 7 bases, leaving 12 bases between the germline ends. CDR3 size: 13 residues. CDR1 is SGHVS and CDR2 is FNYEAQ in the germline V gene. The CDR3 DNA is TGTGCCAGCAGCCCAGGGTCCGGACAGCCCCAGCATTTT. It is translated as CASSPGSGQPQHF.

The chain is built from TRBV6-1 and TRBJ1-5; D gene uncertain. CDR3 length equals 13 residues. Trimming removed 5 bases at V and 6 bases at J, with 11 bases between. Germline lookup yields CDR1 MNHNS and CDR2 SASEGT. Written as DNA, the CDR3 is TGTGCCAGCAGTACCCATGGGAGTCAGCCCCAGCATTTT. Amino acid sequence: CASSTHGSQPQHF.

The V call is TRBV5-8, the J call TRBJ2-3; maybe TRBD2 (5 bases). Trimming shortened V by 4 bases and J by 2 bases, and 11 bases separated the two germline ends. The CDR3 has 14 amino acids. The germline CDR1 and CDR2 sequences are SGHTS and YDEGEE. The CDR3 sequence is CASSRGWDTDTQYF. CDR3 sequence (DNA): TGTGCCAGCAGCCGGGGATGGGACACAGATACGCAGTATTTT. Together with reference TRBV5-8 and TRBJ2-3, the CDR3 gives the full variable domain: EAGVTQSPTHLIKTRGQQATLRCSPISGHTSVYWYQQALGLGLQFLLWYDEGEERNRGNFPPRFSGRQFPNYSSELNVNALELEDSALYLCASSRGWDTDTQYFGPGTRLTVL.

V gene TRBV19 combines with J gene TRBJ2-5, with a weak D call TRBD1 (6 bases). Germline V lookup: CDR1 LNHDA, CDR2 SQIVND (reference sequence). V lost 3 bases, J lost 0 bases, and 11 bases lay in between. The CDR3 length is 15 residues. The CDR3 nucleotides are TGTGCCAGTAGTATCCCCGGACAGAACCAAGAGACCCAGTACTTC. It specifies CASSIPGQNQETQYF. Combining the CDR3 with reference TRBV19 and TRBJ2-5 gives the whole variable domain DGGITQSPKYLFRKEGQNVTLSCEQNLNHDAMYWYRQDPGQGLRLIYYSQIVNDFQKGDIAEGYSVSREKKESFPLTVTSAQKNPTAFYLCASSIPGQNQETQYFGPGTRLLVL.

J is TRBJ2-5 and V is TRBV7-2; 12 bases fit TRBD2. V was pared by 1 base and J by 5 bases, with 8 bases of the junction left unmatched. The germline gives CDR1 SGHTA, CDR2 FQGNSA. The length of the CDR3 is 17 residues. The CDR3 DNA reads TGTGCCAGCAGCTTAGGGGAACTAGCGGGGGGTTTGGAGACCCAGTACTTC. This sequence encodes CASSLGELAGGLETQYF.